The 12 T cell receptor beta chains below all came from one sample that was sequenced in a study of cytotoxic CD8 clonotypes in ibrutinib-treated CLL. The protocol was immunoSEQ multiplex PCR, while the TCRdb copy is restricted to in-frame clones and leaves out a portion. The top ten clones hold 5.9% of a sample with roughly 200,000 clones, around 75% of them seen once. The input for sequencing was PBMCs, taken after 12 months of ibrutinib treatment. These receptors originate from a human donor with chronic lymphocytic leukemia.

The rearrangement uses TRBV6-4 and TRBJ1-1; 9 nucleotides align to TRBD1. The trim removed 4 bases at V and 4 bases at J, leaving 7 bases unmatched. This CDR3 has 15 residues. The germline V gene encodes CDR1 MRHNA and CDR2 SNTAGT. The CDR3: CASSAETGGSTEAFF. The CDR3 nucleotides are TGTGCCAGCAGTGCCGAGACAGGGGGTAGCACTGAAGCTTTCTTT.

The chain joins TRBV30 to TRBJ1-5; 8 bases align to TRBD1. This CDR3 has 14 residues. Germline-derived CDR1 and CDR2 are GTSNPN and SVGIG (reference sequence). V was clipped by 7 bases and J by 7 bases; unmatched bases: 12. The CDR3 protein is CALGQGAPSQPQHF. In DNA form, the CDR3 reads TGTGCCTTAGGACAGGGTGCTCCATCCCAGCCCCAGCATTTT. The variable domain in full, with the rest retrieved from reference TRBV30 and TRBJ1-5, is SQTIHQWPATLVQPVGSPLSLECTVEGTSNPNLYWYRQAAGRGLQLLFYSVGIGQISSEVPQNLSASRPQDRQFILSSKKLLLSDSGFYLCALGQGAPSQPQHFGDGTRLSIL.

This clone showed up just a few times. The gene calls are TRBV13 and TRBJ1-2; D call uncertain. Trimming took 5 bases from V and 1 from J, leaving 11 bases between them. Germline CDR1 reads PRHDT; CDR2 reads FYEKMQ (reference sequence). CDR3 length: 14 amino acids. In DNA, the CDR3 is TGTGCCAGCAGCCCTCTTGGAAGTAACTATGGCTACACCTTC. As protein: CASSPLGSNYGYTF.

The genes are TRBV7-9 and TRBJ2-1, with TRBD2 matching 8 bases. The CDR3 runs 18 residues. In germline, CDR1 is SEHNR, CDR2 FQNEAQ (reference sequence). Trimming at V came to 7 bases and at J to 6 bases, leaving 20 bases not matched to a gene. The CDR3 sequence: CASIPGVLAGYHFNEQFF. CDR3 DNA sequence: TGTGCCAGCATCCCAGGGGTCCTAGCGGGCTACCACTTCAATGAGCAGTTCTTC.

This chain links TRBV30 with TRBJ1-2; possible D gene TRBD1, 6 bases. The germline V and J ends were trimmed by 4 bases and 0 bases, with 12 bases remaining between them. The germline gives CDR1 GTSNPN, CDR2 SVGIG (reference sequence). The CDR3 length is 14 residues. The CDR3 protein is CAWTPTGTNYGYTF. The CDR3 nucleotides are TGTGCCTGGACCCCGACAGGTACTAACTATGGCTACACCTTC.

This chain uses TRBV29-1 with TRBJ2-1; D unresolved. The CDR3 runs 10 residues. V was trimmed by 7 bases and J by 5 bases, leaving 6 bases between them. The V gene's germline CDR1 is SQVTM and CDR2 ANQGSEA. DNA of the CDR3: TGCAGCGGAAGGAACAATGAGCAGTTCTTC. This encodes CSGRNNEQFF.

The chain employs TRBV18 and TRBJ1-5, with a weak D call TRBD1 (5 bases). The V gene's germline CDR1 is KGHSH and CDR2 LQKENI. This CDR3 has 15 amino acids. With 1 base removed from V and 5 bases from J, the gap between germline ends came to 12 bases. The CDR3 nucleotides are TGTGCCAGCTCACCACGGGGGAACTTCGATCAGCCCCAGCATTTT. Its protein is CASSPRGNFDQPQHF.

The J gene is TRBJ2-7, the V gene TRBV7-2, with 7 nucleotides matching TRBD1. The ends lost 5 bases at V and 4 bases at J; junction bases unmatched: 14. The CDR3 covers 16 residues. Germline lookup yields CDR1 SGHTA and CDR2 FQGNSA. The CDR3 spells CASSARYRGVLYEQYF. In DNA, the CDR3 is TGTGCCAGCAGCGCGCGTTACAGGGGCGTTCTGTACGAGCAGTACTTC.

CDR3 amino acids: CASSLRGGGNTIYF. CDR3 nucleotide sequence: TGTGCCAGCAGCTTAAGGGGAGGTGGAAACACCATATATTTT. The J gene is TRBJ1-3, the V gene TRBV7-9; a possible D gene is TRBD1 (5 bases). The CDR3 extends over 14 amino acids. Germline V gene sequence: CDR1 SEHNR, CDR2 FQNEAQ (reference sequence). With 2 bases removed from V and 3 bases from J, the gap between germline ends came to 8 bases.

The V and J genes are TRBV7-8 and TRBJ2-5; D gene uncertain. V lost 5 bases and J 2 bases, leaving 6 bases between the germline ends. This CDR3 spans 12 amino acids. The germline gives CDR1 SGHVS, CDR2 FQNEAQ. The CDR3, as DNA: TGTGCCAGCAGCGATACACAAGAGACCCAGTACTTC. Translating gives CASSDTQETQYF.

The chain recombines TRBV11-3 with TRBJ2-1, with TRBD1 matching over 7 bases. The germline gives CDR1 SGHNT, CDR2 YENEEA. Trimming removed 5 bases from V and 0 bases from J; junction bases left unmatched: 10. The CDR3 totals 17 residues. The CDR3: CASSPLPGQSSYNEQFF. The DNA for the CDR3 is TGTGCCAGCAGCCCACTACCGGGACAGTCCTCCTACAATGAGCAGTTCTTC.

The V call is TRBV6-6, the J call TRBJ2-3; 9 bases are shared with TRBD2. V shed 11 bases, J shed 3 bases, and the junction held 9 bases outside the gene matches. The CDR3 consists of 14 residues. CDR1 and CDR2 (germline): MNHNY, SVGAGI (reference sequence). CDR3 sequence (DNA): TGTGCCGGTTCTAGGAGCGGGAGGACAGATACGCAGTATTTT. The encoded protein is CAGSRSGRTDTQYF.